The rows below give T cell receptor beta chains drawn from one sample of a study of CD8 T cells in acute hepatitis C reinfection. Libraries were prepared by immunoSEQ multiplex PCR; TCRdb keeps only in-frame clonotypes and omits some of them. Of just under 500 clones listed, around half are singletons. The material sequenced was HCV NS3-1073 tetramer-sorted CD8+ T cells from PBMCs, taken during acute infection. The receptors shown here come from a man between 50 and 59 years old with chronic hepatitis C. CDR3s include the opening cysteine and the closing phenylalanine or tryptophan. The order of the fields is clone size, J gene, V gene, D gene, CDR3 protein, CDR3 DNA. A D gene is named only where the DNA matches it firmly. The size of a clone is reported for some rows only, either as once, few or many, or as a class for expanded clones.

size: -; J: TRBJ2-2; V: TRBV9; D: -; CDR3: CASSEMNTGELFF; DNA: TGTGCCAGCAGCGAGATGAACACCGGGGAGCTGTTTTTT
size: -; J: TRBJ2-1; V: TRBV7-3; D: -; CDR3: CASQVLNNEQFF; DNA: TGTGCCAGCCAAGTGCTGAACAATGAGCAGTTCTTC
size: few; J: TRBJ2-2; V: TRBV4-3; D: -; CDR3: CASSQEPTGGLNTGELFF; DNA: TGCGCCAGCAGCCAAGAACCTACCGGGGGCTTGAACACCGGGGAGCTGTTTTTT
size: few; J: TRBJ1-1; V: TRBV4-2; D: -; CDR3: CASSQERATEAFF; DNA: TGTGCCAGCAGCCAAGAGAGAGCCACTGAAGCTTTCTTT
size: -; J: TRBJ2-5; V: TRBV27; D: -; CDR3: CASSLLEQETQYF; DNA: TGTGCCAGCTCCCTCTTGGAACAAGAGACCCAGTACTTC
size: -; J: TRBJ1-1; V: TRBV4-2; D: -; CDR3: CASSTPTGLRMNTEAFF; DNA: TGTGCCAGCAGCACACCAACAGGGCTTCGCATGAACACTGAAGCTTTCTTT
size: -; J: TRBJ2-3; V: TRBV19; D: TRBD1; CDR3: CASSTRTGIPSTDTQYF; DNA: TGTGCCAGTAGTACCCGGACAGGAATTCCTAGCACAGATACGCAGTATTTT
size: -; J: TRBJ2-5; V: TRBV19; D: -; CDR3: CASSLSYQETQYF; DNA: TGTGCCAGTAGTCTCTCGTACCAAGAGACCCAGTACTTC
size: -; J: TRBJ2-1; V: TRBV27; D: TRBD2; CDR3: CASSLELAGGNEQFF; DNA: TGTGCCAGCAGTTTGGAGCTAGCGGGAGGTAATGAGCAGTTCTTC
size: few; J: TRBJ2-7; V: TRBV7-8; D: TRBD2; CDR3: CASSLARTSGETYEQYF; DNA: TGTGCCAGCAGCTTAGCGAGGACTAGCGGAGAGACATACGAGCAGTACTTC
size: large; J: TRBJ2-1; V: TRBV15; D: -; CDR3: CATSSKTVDNEQFF; DNA: TGTGCCACCAGCTCGAAGACGGTTGACAATGAGCAGTTCTTC
size: few; J: TRBJ2-7; V: TRBV5-8; D: TRBD2; CDR3: CASSQLPGLAQTYEQYF; DNA: TGTGCCAGCAGCCAATTACCGGGACTAGCTCAGACCTACGAGCAGTACTTC
size: few; J: TRBJ2-2; V: TRBV11-2; D: -; CDR3: CASSLEVSPNTGELFF; DNA: TGTGCCAGCAGCTTAGAAGTGAGCCCGAACACCGGGGAGCTGTTTTTT
size: -; J: TRBJ2-5; V: TRBV11-2; D: TRBD1; CDR3: CASSPLPGGGEETQYF; DNA: TGTGCCAGCAGCCCGCTCCCAGGGGGCGGGGAGGAGACCCAGTACTTC
size: -; J: TRBJ1-1; V: TRBV7-2; D: -; CDR3: CASSQEKGSEAFF; DNA: TGTGCCAGCAGCCAAGAAAAGGGATCTGAAGCTTTCTTT
size: -; J: TRBJ2-1; V: TRBV14; D: -; CDR3: CASSQGAQINEQFF; DNA: TGTGCCAGCAGCCAAGGCGCTCAGATCAATGAGCAGTTCTTC
size: once; J: TRBJ1-2; V: TRBV7-2; D: -; CDR3: CASSLGRQVNYGYTF; DNA: TGTGCCAGCAGCTTAGGAAGGCAGGTCAACTATGGCTACACCTTC
size: large; J: TRBJ1-1; V: TRBV4-2; D: -; CDR3: CASSQEEGSEAFF; DNA: TGTGCCAGCAGCCAAGAGGAAGGGAGTGAAGCTTTCTTT
size: -; J: TRBJ2-5; V: TRBV10-3; D: -; CDR3: CAISPEGYQETQYF; DNA: TGTGCCATCAGCCCTGAGGGGTACCAAGAGACCCAGTACTTC
size: once; J: TRBJ1-5; V: TRBV21-1; D: -; CDR3: CASSQSQNSNQPQHF; DNA: TGTGCCAGCAGCCAATCCCAAAATAGCAATCAGCCCCAGCATTTT
size: -; J: TRBJ1-2; V: TRBV6-9; D: -; CDR3: CATWGASGYTF; DNA: TGTGCCACCTGGGGGGCCTCGGGCTACACCTTC
size: -; J: TRBJ1-1; V: TRBV5-3; D: -; CDR3: CASSQEKGSEAFF; DNA: TGTGCCAGCAGCCAAGAAAAGGGATCTGAAGCTTTCTTT
size: -; J: TRBJ2-2; V: TRBV30; D: TRBD2; CDR3: CAWKLAGTGELFF; DNA: TGTGCCTGGAAACTAGCGGGAACCGGGGAGCTGTTTTTT
size: -; J: TRBJ1-6; V: TRBV2; D: -; CDR3: CASLTGTSSPLHF; DNA: TGTGCCAGCTTAACAGGGACGAGTTCACCCCTCCACTTT
size: -; J: TRBJ1-1; V: TRBV4-2; D: -; CDR3: CASSQELNTEAFF; DNA: TGTGCCAGCAGCCAAGAGTTGAACACTGAAGCTTTCTTT
size: -; J: TRBJ1-1; V: TRBV29-1; D: TRBD1; CDR3: CSVDFYRGKRDTEAFF; DNA: TGCAGCGTTGATTTTTACAGGGGGAAGCGGGACACTGAAGCTTTCTTT
size: few; J: TRBJ1-1; V: TRBV5-1; D: -; CDR3: CASSLVTNTEAFF; DNA: TGCGCCAGCAGCTTGGTCACGAACACTGAAGCTTTCTTT
size: -; J: TRBJ2-1; V: TRBV7-6; D: TRBD2; CDR3: CASSLEVSAGGGDEQFF; DNA: TGTGCCAGCAGCTTAGAAGTTTCAGCGGGAGGGGGCGATGAGCAGTTCTTC
size: -; J: TRBJ2-1; V: TRBV7-2; D: TRBD1; CDR3: CASSLVPGQGINNEQFF; DNA: TGTGCCAGCAGCTTAGTACCGGGACAGGGGATAAACAATGAGCAGTTCTTC
size: large; J: TRBJ1-5; V: TRBV15; D: -; CDR3: CATSRDIGGDRVNQPQHF; DNA: TGTGCCACCAGCAGAGATATCGGAGGGGATCGCGTCAATCAGCCCCAGCATTTT
size: -; J: TRBJ1-2; V: TRBV18; D: TRBD1; CDR3: CASSLGQDYGYTF; DNA: TGTGCCAGCTCACTGGGACAGGACTATGGCTACACCTTC
size: large; J: TRBJ2-7; V: TRBV19; D: -; CDR3: CASSKASTLPEGYEQYF; DNA: TGTGCCAGTAGTAAAGCGTCGACTCTCCCTGAAGGCTACGAGCAGTACTTC
size: few; J: TRBJ2-2; V: TRBV5-1; D: -; CDR3: CASTGVATGELFF; DNA: TGCGCCAGCACCGGGGTCGCCACCGGGGAGCTGTTTTTT
size: large; J: TRBJ2-7; V: TRBV5-1; D: -; CDR3: CASSLGLQPYEQYF; DNA: TGCGCCAGCAGCTTGGGACTGCAGCCCTACGAGCAGTACTTC
size: -; J: TRBJ2-2; V: TRBV27; D: TRBD2; CDR3: CASSLYSLALNTGELFF; DNA: TGTGCCAGCAGTTTATATTCACTAGCGCTGAACACCGGGGAGCTGTTTTTT
size: -; J: TRBJ2-5; V: TRBV27; D: TRBD2; CDR3: CASSKPLGLAAEETQYF; DNA: TGTGCCAGCAGTAAACCACTAGGACTAGCGGCAGAAGAGACCCAGTACTTC
size: -; J: TRBJ2-7; V: TRBV6-7; D: -; CDR3: CASSYGRGEAYEQYF; DNA: TGTGCCAGCAGTTACGGCCGGGGAGAAGCCTACGAGCAGTACTTC
size: large; J: TRBJ2-2; V: TRBV19; D: TRBD2; CDR3: CASSILTGLAVGANTGELFF; DNA: TGTGCCAGTAGTATCCTAACGGGACTAGCAGTCGGGGCGAACACCGGGGAGCTGTTTTTT